This T cell receptor beta chain is drawn from a study of metastatic and nonmetastatic thyroid tumors. Study details: Across blood and tumor or nodule tissue, repertoires from malignant and benign thyroid patients were compared with one another.

This clone was detected many times. Its antigen is not known. There were no patients who had received any treatment before thyroid surgery. Points from the study as a whole: TCR beta diversity was reportedly significantly higher in malignant thyroid tumors than benign nodules, in blood and tumor.

Using MiXCR, TCRdb re-called clones from the PCR reads. The profile shows under 95,000 clones, roughly 8.6% of them singletons. The CDR3 runs to 16 residues. Germline V gene sequence: CDR1 KGHSH, CDR2 LQKENI. Trimming took 3 bases from V and 2 from J; bases not matched to a gene: 8. The receptor was derived from a female donor with papillary thyroid cancer or a benign thyroid nodule (not recorded which). Some clones in this sample may be carry-over from other donors' samples. This chain connects TRBV18 to TRBJ2-3; 7 positions agree with TRBD2. The material sequenced was blood. The CDR3 DNA reads TGTGCCAGCTCACCCTCAGCGGGGTGGTCCACAGATACGCAGTATTTT. As protein: CASSPSAGWSTDTQYF.